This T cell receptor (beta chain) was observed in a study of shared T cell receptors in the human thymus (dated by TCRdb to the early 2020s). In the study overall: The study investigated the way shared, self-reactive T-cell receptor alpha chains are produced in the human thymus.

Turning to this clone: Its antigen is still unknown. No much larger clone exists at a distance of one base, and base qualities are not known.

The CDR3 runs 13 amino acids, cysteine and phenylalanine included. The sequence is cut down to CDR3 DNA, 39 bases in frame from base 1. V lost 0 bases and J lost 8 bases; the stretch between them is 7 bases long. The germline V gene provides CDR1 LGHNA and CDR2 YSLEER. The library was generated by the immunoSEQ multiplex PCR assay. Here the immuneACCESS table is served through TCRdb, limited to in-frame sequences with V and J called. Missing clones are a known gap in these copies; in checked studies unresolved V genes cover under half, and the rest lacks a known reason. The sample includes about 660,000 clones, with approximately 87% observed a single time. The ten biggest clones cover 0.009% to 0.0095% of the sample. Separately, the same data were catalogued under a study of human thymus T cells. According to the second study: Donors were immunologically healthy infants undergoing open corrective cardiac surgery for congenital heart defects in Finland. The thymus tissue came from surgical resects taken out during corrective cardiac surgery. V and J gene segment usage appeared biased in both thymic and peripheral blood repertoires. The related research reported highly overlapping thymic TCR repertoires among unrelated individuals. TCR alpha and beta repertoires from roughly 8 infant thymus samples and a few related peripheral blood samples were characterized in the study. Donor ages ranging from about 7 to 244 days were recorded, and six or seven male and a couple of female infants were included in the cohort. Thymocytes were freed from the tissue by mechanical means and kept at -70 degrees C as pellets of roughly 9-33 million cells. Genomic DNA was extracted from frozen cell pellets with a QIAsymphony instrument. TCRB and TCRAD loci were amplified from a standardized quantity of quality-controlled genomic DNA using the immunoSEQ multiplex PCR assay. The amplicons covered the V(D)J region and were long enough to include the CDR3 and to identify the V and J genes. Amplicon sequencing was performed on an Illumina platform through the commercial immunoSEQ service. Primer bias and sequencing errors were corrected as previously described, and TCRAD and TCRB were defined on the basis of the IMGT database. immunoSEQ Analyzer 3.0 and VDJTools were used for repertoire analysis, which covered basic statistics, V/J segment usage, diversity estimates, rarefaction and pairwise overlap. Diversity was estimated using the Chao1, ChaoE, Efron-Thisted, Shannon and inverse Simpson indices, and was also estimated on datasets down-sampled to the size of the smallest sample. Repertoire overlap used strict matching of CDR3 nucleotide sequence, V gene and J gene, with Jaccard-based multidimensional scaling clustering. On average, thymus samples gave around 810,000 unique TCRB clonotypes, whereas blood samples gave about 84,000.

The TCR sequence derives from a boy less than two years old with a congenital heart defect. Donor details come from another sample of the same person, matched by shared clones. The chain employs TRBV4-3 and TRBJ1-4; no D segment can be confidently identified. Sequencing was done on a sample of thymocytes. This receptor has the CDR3 CASSQDLREKLFF. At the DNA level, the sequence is TGCGCCAGCAGCCAAGATTTGAGGGAAAAACTGTTTTTT.